This TCR beta chain was identified in a study of T cells in Graves' hyperthyroidism and ophthalmopathy. Points from the study as a whole: Blood also showed most of the thyroid clonotypes that were expanded above 0.001. Before onset, by a median of about seven months, the model predicted ophthalmopathy.

Among ophthalmopathy patients, the Clinical Activity Score reached at least 3, the NOSPECS grade reached at least 4, and duration remained under 3 months. Around 9.9 ml of fresh peripheral blood supplied the PBMCs. Of note for this clonotype: What it recognizes is unknown.

RNA transcripts yielded amplified TCR beta CDR3 regions. An initial round of RT-PCR targeting the TCR CDR3 relied on the HTBI primer set. TCRdb fed the multiplex PCR reads into MiXCR, producing one record per CDR3 protein. The data hold 250,000 to 400,000 distinct CDR3 sequences, with roughly 13% observed a single time. Germline V gives CDR1 SQVTM, CDR2 ANQGSEA. Trimming shortened V by 3 bases and J by 8 bases, and 10 bases separated the two germline ends. This CDR3 is 11 amino acids long. Source material: blood. The receptor comes from a woman between 40 and 50 years old with Graves' ophthalmopathy. The chain links TRBV29-1 to TRBJ1-2; D not resolved. The DNA of the CDR3 is TGCAGCGTTGACCCCCCCGTCGGCTACACCTTC. Amino acid sequence: CSVDPPVGYTF.